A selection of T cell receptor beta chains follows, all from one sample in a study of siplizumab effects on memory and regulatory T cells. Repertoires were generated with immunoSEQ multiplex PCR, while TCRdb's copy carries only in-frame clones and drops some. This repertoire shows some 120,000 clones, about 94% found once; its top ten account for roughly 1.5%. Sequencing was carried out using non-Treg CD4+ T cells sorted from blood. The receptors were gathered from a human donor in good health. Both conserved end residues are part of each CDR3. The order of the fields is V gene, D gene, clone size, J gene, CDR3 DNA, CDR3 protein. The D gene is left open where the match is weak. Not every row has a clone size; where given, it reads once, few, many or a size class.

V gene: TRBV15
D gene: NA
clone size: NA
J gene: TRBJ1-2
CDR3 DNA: TGTGCCACCAGCCAGGGGAACTATGGCTACACCTTC
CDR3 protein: CATSQGNYGYTF

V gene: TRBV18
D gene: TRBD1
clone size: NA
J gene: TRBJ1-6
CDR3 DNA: TGTGCCAGCTCACCGATGGTAGGGGGCTCTGATTCACCCCTCCACTTT
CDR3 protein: CASSPMVGGSDSPLHF

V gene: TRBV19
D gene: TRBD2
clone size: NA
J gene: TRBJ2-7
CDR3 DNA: TGTGCCAGTAGTTCCTGCAGCGGGGGGGCCTCCCCTTGTGAGCAGTACTTC
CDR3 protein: CASSSCSGGASPCEQYF

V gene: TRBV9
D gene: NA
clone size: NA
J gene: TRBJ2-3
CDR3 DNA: TGTGCCAGCAGCGTAGCGGGAGTGACAGATACGCAGTATTTT
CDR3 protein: CASSVAGVTDTQYF

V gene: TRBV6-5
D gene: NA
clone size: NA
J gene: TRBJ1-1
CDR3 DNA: TGTGCCTGTAAAAGGGACAATCCTATGAACACTGAAGCTTTCTTT
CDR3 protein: CACKRDNPMNTEAFF

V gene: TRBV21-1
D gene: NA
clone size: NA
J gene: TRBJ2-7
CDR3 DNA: TGTGCCAGCTCGACAATAGGGCAGGGCCTCTCCTACGAGCAGTACTTC
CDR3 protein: CASSTIGQGLSYEQYF

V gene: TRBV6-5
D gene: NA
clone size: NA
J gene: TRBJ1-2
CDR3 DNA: TGTGCCAGCAGTTACTTGTCAGGGGTGCGTGGCTACACCTTC
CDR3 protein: CASSYLSGVRGYTF

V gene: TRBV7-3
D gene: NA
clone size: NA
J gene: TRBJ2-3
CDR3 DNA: TGTGCCAGCAGTTCCCATAGCACAGATACGCAGTATTTT
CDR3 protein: CASSSHSTDTQYF

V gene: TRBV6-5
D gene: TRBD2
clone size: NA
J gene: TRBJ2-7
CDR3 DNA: TGTGCCAGCAGTTACAGTAGCGGGGGCTCCTACGAGCAGTACTTC
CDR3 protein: CASSYSSGGSYEQYF

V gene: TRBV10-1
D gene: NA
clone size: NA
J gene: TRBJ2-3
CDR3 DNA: TGCGCCAGCAGTGAATCAGGGGCAGATACGCAGTATTTT
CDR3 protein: CASSESGADTQYF

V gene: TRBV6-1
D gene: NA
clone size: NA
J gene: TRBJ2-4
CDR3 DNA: TGTGCCAGCCTGGGGCAGATAGCCAAAAACATTCAGTACTTC
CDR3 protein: CASLGQIAKNIQYF

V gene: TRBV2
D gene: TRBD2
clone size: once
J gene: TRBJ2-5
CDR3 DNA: TGTGCCAGCCTCCCGGTAGCGGGAGGGGGGGAGACCCAGTACTTC
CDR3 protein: CASLPVAGGGETQYF

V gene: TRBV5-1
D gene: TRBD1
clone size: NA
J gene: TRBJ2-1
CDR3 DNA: TGCGCCAGCAGCTTGTCAACCGGGACAGGGTACAATGAGCAGTTCTTC
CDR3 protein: CASSLSTGTGYNEQFF

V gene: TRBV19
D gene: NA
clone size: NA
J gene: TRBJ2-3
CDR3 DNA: TGTGCCAGTAGTTTAACGGGGGCAGATACGCAGTATTTT
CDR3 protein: CASSLTGADTQYF

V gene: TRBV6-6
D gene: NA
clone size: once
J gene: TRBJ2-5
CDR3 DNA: TGTGCCAGCAGTTACTCAAGGTTAGGAGAGACCCAGTACTTC
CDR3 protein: CASSYSRLGETQYF

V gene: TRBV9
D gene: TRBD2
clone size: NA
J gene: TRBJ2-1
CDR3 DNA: TGTGCCAGCAGCGACCTAGCGGGAGGGCTCGATGAGCAGTTCTTC
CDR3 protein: CASSDLAGGLDEQFF

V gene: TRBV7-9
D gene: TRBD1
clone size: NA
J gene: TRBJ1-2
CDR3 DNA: TGTGCCAGCAGACGCGTCGACAGGGAAACGCGGCCCTATGGCTACACCTTC
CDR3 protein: CASRRVDRETRPYGYTF

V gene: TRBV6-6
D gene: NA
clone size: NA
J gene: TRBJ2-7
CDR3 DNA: TGTGCCAGCAGTTACTCGGGCAGAGGACGGAACTACGAGCAGTACTTC
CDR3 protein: CASSYSGRGRNYEQYF

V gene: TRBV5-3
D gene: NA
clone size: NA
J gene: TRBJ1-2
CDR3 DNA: TGTGCCAGAAGCTTGGCTCAGGGGTCGTGCGGCTATGGCTACACCTTC
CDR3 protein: CARSLAQGSCGYGYTF

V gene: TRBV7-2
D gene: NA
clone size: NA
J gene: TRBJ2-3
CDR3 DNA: TGTGCCAGCAGCTTAGCGGGAACGGGGGAGGCAGATACGCAGTATTTT
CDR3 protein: CASSLAGTGEADTQYF

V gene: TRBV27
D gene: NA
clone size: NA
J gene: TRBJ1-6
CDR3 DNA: TGTGCCAGCAGTTTCAGAGGCTATAATTCACCCCTCCACTTT
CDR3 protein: CASSFRGYNSPLHF

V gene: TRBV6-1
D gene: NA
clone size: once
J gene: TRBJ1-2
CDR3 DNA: TGTGCCAGCCTTCTTACGGCGGTGGGCTATGGCTACACCTTC
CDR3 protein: CASLLTAVGYGYTF

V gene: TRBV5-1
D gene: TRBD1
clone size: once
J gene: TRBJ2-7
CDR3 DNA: TGCGCCAGCAGCCCGGACAGGCGTGCCTACGAGCAGTACTTC
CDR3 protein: CASSPDRRAYEQYF

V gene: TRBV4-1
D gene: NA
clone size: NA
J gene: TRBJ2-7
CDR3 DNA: TGCGCCAGCAGCCAAGAGCCGGGATCCTACGAGCAGTACTTC
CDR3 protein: CASSQEPGSYEQYF

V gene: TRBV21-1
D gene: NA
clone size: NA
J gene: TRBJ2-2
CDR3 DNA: TGTGCCAGCCGGTCTCTAGGGGGCACCGGGGAGCTGTTTTTT
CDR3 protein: CASRSLGGTGELFF

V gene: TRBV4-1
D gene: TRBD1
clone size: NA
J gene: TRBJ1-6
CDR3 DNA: TGCGCCAGCAGTGGGACAGGGACTGATTCACCCCTCCACTTT
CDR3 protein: CASSGTGTDSPLHF

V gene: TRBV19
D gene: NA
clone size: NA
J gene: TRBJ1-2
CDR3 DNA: TGTGCCAGTAGTTCCTGGGACCTGGGTAACTATGGCTACACCTTC
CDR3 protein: CASSSWDLGNYGYTF

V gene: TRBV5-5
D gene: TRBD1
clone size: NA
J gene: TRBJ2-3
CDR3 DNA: TGTGCCAGCAGTCTACAACAGGGGGCAGTCACAGATACGCAGTATTTT
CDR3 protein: CASSLQQGAVTDTQYF

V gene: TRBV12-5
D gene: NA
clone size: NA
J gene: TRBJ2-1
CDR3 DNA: TGTGCTAGTGGAGATAATACCCTCTACAATGAGCAGTTCTTC
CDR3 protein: CASGDNTLYNEQFF

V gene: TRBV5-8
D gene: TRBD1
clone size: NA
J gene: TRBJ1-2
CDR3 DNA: TGTGCCAGCAGCTTAGGCCCAGGGGGGCTAACGAACTATGGCTACACCTTC
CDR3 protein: CASSLGPGGLTNYGYTF

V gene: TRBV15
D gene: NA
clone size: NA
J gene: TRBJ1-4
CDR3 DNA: TGTGCCACCAGCGTCCACATAACAACTAATGAAAAACTGTTTTTT
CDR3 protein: CATSVHITTNEKLFF

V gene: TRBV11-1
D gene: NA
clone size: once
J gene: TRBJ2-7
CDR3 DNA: TGTGCCAGCAGCTTTGGGCAGGGTATAAACGAGCAGTACTTC
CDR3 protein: CASSFGQGINEQYF

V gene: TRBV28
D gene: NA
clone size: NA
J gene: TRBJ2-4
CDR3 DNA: TGTGCCAGCACCCAGGGGGGGGGAGACATTCAGTACTTC
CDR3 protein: CASTQGGGDIQYF

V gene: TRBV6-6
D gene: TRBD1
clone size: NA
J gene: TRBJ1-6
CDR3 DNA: TGTGCCAGCAGTTACCCCGGACAGGGGAATTCACCCCTCCACTTT
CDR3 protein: CASSYPGQGNSPLHF

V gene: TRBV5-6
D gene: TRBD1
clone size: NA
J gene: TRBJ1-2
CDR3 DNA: TGTGCCAGCAGCTTTACAGGGGGTAACTATGGCTACACCTTC
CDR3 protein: CASSFTGGNYGYTF

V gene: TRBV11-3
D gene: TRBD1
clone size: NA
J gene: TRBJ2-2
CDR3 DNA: TGTGCCAGCGGCGGACAGGATAACACCGGGGAGCTGTTTTTT
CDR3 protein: CASGGQDNTGELFF

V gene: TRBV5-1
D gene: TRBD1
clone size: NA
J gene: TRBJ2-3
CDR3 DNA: TGCGCCAGCAGCCCCGACAGGGGGGGCACAGATACGCAGTATTTT
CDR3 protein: CASSPDRGGTDTQYF

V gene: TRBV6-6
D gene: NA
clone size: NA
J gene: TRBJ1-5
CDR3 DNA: TGTGCCAGCAGTCAGGATAGCAATCAGCCCCAGCATTTT
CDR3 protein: CASSQDSNQPQHF

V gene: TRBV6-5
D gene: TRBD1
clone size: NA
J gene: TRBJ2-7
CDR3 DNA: TGTGCCAGCAGTCGGGAATCTACAGGGGGATACGAGCAGTACTTC
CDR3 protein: CASSRESTGGYEQYF

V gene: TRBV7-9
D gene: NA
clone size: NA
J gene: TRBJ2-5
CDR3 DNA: TGTGCCAGCAGCTTTTACGCCGGTGGCCAAGAGACCCAGTACTTC
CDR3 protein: CASSFYAGGQETQYF

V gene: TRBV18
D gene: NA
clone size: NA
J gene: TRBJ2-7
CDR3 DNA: TGTGCCAGCTCCTCAAATCGGGACGAGGAGCAGTACTTC
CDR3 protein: CASSSNRDEEQYF

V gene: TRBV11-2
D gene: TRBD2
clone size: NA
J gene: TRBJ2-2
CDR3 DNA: TGTGCCAGCAGCTTAGAGGGGGGGAGAAACACCGGGGAGCTGTTTTTT
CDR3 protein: CASSLEGGRNTGELFF

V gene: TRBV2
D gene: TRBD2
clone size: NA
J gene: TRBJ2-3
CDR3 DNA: TGTGCCAGCAGCCGGGGACTAGCGGGAGTAACAGATACGCAGTATTTT
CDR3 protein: CASSRGLAGVTDTQYF

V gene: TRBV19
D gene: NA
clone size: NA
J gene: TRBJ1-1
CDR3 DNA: TGTGCCAGTAGTATTTCAGGTGCGGGCACTGAAGCTTTCTTT
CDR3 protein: CASSISGAGTEAFF

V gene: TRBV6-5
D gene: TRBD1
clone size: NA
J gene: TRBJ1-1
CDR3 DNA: TGTGCCAGCAGCAAGACCGGGACAGCTAACACTGAAGCTTTCTTT
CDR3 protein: CASSKTGTANTEAFF

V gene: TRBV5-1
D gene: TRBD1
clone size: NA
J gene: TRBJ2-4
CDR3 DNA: TGCGCCAGCGGAACAGGGGCGACCAAAAACATTCAGTACTTC
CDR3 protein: CASGTGATKNIQYF

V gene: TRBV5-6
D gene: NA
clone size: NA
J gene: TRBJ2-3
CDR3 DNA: TGTGCCAGCAGCCTATGGGATACGCAGTATTTT
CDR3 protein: CASSLWDTQYF

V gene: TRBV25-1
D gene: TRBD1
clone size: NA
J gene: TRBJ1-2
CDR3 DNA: TGTGCCAGCAGCCCGACAGGGAGGCTGTATGGCTACACCTTC
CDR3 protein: CASSPTGRLYGYTF

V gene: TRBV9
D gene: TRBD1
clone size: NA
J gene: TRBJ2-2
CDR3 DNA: TGTGCCAGCAGCGTAGGGACAGGGCTCGCGAACACCGGGGAGCTGTTTTTT
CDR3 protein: CASSVGTGLANTGELFF

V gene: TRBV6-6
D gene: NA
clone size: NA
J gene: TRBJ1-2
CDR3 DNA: TGTGCCAGCAGTAGCGAACGTGACAGGCCGTCCTATGGCTACACCTTC
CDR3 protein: CASSSERDRPSYGYTF

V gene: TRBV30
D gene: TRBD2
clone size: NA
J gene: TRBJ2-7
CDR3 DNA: TGTGCCTGGGCCAGCGGGACTTACGAGCAGTACTTC
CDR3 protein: CAWASGTYEQYF

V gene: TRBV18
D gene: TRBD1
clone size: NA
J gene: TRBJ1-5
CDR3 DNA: TGTGCCAGCTCACCAGCAGGACAGGGGACCTGGGGCAATCAGCCCCAGCATTTT
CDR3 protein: CASSPAGQGTWGNQPQHF

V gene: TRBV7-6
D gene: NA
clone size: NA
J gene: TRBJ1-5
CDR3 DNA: TGTGCCAGCAGCTCGGAGACTTTTCAGCCCCAGCATTTT
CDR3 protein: CASSSETFQPQHF

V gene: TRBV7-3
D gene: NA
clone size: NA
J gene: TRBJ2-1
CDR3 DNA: TGTGCCTCCCGGGCGGCTCCGCCCAATGAGCAGTTCTTC
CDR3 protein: CASRAAPPNEQFF

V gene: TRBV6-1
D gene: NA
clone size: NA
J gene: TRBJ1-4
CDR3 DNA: TGTGCCAGCAGTCAAGGCCTGGGACTAACTAATGAAAAACTGTTTTTT
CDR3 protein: CASSQGLGLTNEKLFF